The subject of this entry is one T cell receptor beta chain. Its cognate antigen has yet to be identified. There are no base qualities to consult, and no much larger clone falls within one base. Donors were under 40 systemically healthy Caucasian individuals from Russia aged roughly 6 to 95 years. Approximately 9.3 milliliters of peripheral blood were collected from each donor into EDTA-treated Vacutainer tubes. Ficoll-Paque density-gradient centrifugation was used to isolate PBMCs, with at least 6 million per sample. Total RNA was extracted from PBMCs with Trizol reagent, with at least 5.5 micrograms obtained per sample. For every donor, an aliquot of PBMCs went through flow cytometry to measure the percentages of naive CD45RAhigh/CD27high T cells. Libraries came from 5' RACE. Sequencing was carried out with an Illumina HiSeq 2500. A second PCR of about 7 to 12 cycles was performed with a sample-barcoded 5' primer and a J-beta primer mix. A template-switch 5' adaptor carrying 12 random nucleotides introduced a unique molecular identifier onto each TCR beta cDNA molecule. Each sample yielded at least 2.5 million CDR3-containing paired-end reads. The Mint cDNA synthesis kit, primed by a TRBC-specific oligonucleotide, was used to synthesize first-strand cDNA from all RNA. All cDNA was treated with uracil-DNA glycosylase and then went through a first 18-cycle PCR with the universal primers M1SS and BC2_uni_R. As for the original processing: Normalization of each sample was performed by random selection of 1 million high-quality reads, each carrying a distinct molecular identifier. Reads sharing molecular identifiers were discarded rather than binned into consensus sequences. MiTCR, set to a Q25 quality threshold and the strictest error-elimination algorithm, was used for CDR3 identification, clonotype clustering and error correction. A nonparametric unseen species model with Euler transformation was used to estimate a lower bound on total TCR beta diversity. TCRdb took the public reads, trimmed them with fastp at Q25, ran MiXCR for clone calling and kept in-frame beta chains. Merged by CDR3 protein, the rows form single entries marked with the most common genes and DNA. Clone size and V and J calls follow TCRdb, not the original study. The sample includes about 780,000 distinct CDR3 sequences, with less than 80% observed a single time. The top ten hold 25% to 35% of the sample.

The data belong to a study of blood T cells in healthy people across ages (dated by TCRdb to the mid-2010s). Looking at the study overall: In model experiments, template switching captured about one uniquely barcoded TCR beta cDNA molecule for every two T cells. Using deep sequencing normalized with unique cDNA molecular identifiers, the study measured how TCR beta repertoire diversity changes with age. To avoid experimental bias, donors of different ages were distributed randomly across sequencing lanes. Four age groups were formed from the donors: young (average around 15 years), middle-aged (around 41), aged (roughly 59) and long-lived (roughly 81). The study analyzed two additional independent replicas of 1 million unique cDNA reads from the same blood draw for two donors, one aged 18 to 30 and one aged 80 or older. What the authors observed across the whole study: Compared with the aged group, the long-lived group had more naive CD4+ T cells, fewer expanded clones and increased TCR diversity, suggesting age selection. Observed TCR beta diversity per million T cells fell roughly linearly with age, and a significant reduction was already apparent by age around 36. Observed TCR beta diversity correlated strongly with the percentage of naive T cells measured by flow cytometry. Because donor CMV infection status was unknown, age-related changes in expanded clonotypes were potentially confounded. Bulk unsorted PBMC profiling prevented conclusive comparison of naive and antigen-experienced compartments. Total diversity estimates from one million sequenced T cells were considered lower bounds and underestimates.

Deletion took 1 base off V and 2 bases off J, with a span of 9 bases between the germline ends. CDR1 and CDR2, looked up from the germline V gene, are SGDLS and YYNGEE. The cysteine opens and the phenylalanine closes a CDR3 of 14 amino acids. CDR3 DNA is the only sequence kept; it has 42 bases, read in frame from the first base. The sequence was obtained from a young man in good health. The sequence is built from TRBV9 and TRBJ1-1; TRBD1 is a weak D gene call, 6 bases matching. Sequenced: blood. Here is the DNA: TGTGCCAGCAGCGTAACGGGACAAAACACTGAAGCTTTCTTT. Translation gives CASSVTGQNTEAFF. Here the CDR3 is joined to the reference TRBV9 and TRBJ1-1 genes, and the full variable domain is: DSGVTQTPKHLITATGQRVTLRCSPRSGDLSVYWYQQSLDQGLQFLIQYYNGEERAKGNILERFSAQQFPDLHSELNLSSLELGDSALYFCASSVTGQNTEAFFGQGTRLTVV.